Presented here are 9 T cell receptor beta chains from one specimen sequenced in a study of blood T cell repertoires in COVID-19. Clones were sequenced by immunoSEQ multiplex PCR, and TCRdb holds only the in-frame ones, with some missing. The sample lists a few hundred thousand clones, around nine tenths occurring once. The sequenced sample consisted of PBMCs or T cells enriched from blood (not recorded which). Source of these receptors: a woman in her thirties or forties who had recovered from COVID-19.

The chain recombines TRBV12-3 or TRBV12-4 with TRBJ2-5; TRBD2 agrees at 8 bases. There are 13 residues in the CDR3. The junction had 2 bases not matched to a gene; V was cut back by 7 bases and J by 1 base. The CDR3 protein is CASTRGGQETQYF. CDR3 DNA: TGTGCCAGCACACGGGGGGGCCAAGAGACCCAGTACTTC.

This chain links TRBV2 with TRBJ2-2; tentative D call: TRBD2 (5 bases). Germline assignment: CDR1 SNHLY and CDR2 FYNNEI. The CDR3 loop spans 15 amino acids. The V gene lost 2 bases and the J gene lost 3 bases, with 10 bases spanning the gap. The CDR3 DNA is TGTGCCAGCAGTGAATTAGCGAGGCACACCGGGGAGCTGTTTTTT. Residues: CASSELARHTGELFF.

The chain joins TRBV7-6 to TRBJ2-5, with D maybe TRBD1 (5 bases). This CDR3 is 15 amino acids long. Germline CDR1 is SGHVS and CDR2 is FNYEAQ. V lost 5 bases to trimming and J lost 5 bases, with 18 bases between them. This CDR3 reads CASSQNIRGGETQYF. CDR3 sequence (DNA): TGTGCCAGCAGCCAAAACATTAGGGGCGGTGAGACCCAGTACTTC.

The chain has TRBV7-6 and TRBJ2-5; a possible D gene is TRBD1 (6 bases). Trimming took off 8 bases at V and 4 bases at J, with 14 bases between the two ends. The CDR3 spans 13 residues. The germline CDR1 and CDR2 sequences are SGHVS and FNYEAQ. The CDR3, as DNA: TGTGCCAGCGAATCAGGGGCGAGAGAGACCCAGTACTTC. As protein: CASESGARETQYF.

This chain links TRBV5-4 with TRBJ1-2; TRBD1 might be the D (6 bases). The V end was cut by 3 bases, the J end by 6 bases, with 24 bases between. The germline V gene encodes CDR1 SGHNT and CDR2 YYREEE (reference sequence). This CDR3 is 17 amino acids long. The CDR3 DNA is TGTGCCAGCAGCTCGAGACAGGAACAACCCTTCCAACATGGCTACACCTTC. Amino acid sequence: CASSSRQEQPFQHGYTF. Supplemented by reference TRBV5-4 and TRBJ1-2, the full variable domain reads ETGVTQSPTHLIKTRGQQVTLRCSSQSGHNTVSWYQQALGQGPQFIFQYYREEENGRGNFPPRFSGLQFPNYSSELNVNALELDDSALYLCASSSRQEQPFQHGYTFGSGTRLTVV.

The gene calls are TRBV24-1 and TRBJ2-1, with D possibly matching TRBD2 (5 bases). The V end lost 4 bases, the J end lost 8 bases, and 14 bases lay between the germline ends. Germline-derived CDR1 and CDR2 are KGHDR and SFDVKD. The CDR3 runs to 14 residues. The CDR3 region is CATSDPTSTDEQFF. DNA of the CDR3: TGTGCCACCAGTGACCCCACTAGTACCGATGAGCAGTTCTTC.

CDR3 region: CASSYDGVHNEQFF. For the CDR3, the DNA is TGTGCCAGCAGTTACGACGGGGTTCACAATGAGCAGTTCTTC. The V and J genes are TRBV6-5 and TRBJ2-1, with D tentatively TRBD2 (5 bases). This CDR3 contains 14 residues. Germline-derived CDR1 and CDR2 are MNHEY and SVGAGI. Trimming pared 2 bases from V and 5 bases from J, leaving 10 bases between.

The gene calls are TRBV9 and TRBJ2-3, with 7 bases matching TRBD2. V was pared by 4 bases and J by 3 bases, with 11 bases of the junction left unmatched. The CDR3 contains 16 residues. Per germline, CDR1 SGDLS and CDR2 YYNGEE. CDR3 sequence (DNA): TGTGCCAGCAGCCCGGCCAGCGGGACTGGAACAGATACGCAGTATTTT. It specifies CASSPASGTGTDTQYF.

The chain has TRBV28 and TRBJ2-3; D possibly corresponds to TRBD1 (5 bases). With 1 base removed from V and 6 bases from J, the gap between germline ends came to 11 bases. Germline V lookup: CDR1 MDHEN, CDR2 SYDVKM. The CDR3 is 14 residues long. DNA of the CDR3: TGTGCCAGCAGTTTATCACAGGTCGCGGATACGCAGTATTTT. Translated: CASSLSQVADTQYF.